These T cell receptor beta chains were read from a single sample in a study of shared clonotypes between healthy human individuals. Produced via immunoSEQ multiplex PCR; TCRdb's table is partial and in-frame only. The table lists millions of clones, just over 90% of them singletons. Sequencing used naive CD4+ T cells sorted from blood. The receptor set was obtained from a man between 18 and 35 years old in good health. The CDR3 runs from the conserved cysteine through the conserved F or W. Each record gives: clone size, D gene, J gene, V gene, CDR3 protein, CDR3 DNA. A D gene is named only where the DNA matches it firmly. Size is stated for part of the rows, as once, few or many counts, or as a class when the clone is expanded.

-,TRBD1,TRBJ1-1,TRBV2,CASRPGTGVFAFF,TGTGCCAGCAGACCCGGGACAGGGGTGTTCGCTTTCTTT
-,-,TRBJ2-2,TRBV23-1,CASSQSEGGTGELFF,TGCGCCAGCAGTCAATCTGAGGGCGGCACCGGGGAGCTGTTTTTT
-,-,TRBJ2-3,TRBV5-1,CASSPGDTDTQYF,TGCGCCAGCAGCCCGGGAGACACAGATACGCAGTATTTT
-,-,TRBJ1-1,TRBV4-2,CASSQGERVTEAFF,TGTGCCAGCAGCCAAGGGGAGAGGGTCACTGAAGCTTTCTTT
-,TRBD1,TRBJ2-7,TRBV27,CASRRQGAYEQYF,TGTGCCAGCAGAAGACAGGGGGCCTACGAGCAGTACTTC
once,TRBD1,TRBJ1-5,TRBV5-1,CASSWGQGGNQPQHF,TGCGCCAGCAGCTGGGGACAGGGTGGGAATCAGCCCCAGCATTTT
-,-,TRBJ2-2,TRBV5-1,CASSLGLTGELFF,TGCGCCAGCAGCTTGGGTCTCACCGGGGAGCTGTTTTTT
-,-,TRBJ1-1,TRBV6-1,CASSESQVGSSEAFF,TGTGCCAGCAGTGAAAGTCAGGTCGGGAGTTCTGAAGCTTTCTTT
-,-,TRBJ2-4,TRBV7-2,CASTPRSNLNIQYF,TGTGCCAGCACCCCCAGGTCTAACTTAAACATTCAGTACTTC
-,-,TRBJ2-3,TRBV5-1,CASSLAGSDTQYF,TGCGCCAGCAGCTTGGCCGGCTCAGATACGCAGTATTTT
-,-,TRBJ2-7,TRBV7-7,CASSLGSPGTHEQYF,TGTGCTAGCAGCTTAGGATCCCCAGGGACGCACGAGCAGTACTTC
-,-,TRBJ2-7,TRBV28,CASSTLPPGETGEQYF,TGTGCCAGCAGTACCCTCCCCCCGGGGGAGACGGGCGAGCAGTACTTC
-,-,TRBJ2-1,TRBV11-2,CASSFDGISYNEQFF,TGTGCCAGCAGCTTCGACGGGATCTCCTACAATGAGCAGTTCTTC
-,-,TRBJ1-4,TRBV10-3,CAISPGATNEKLFF,TGTGCCATCAGCCCAGGGGCAACTAATGAAAAACTGTTTTTT
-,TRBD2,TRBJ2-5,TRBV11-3,CASSLGGSGGARETQYF,TGTGCCAGCAGCTTAGGAGGTAGCGGGGGGGCCCGGGAGACCCAGTACTTC
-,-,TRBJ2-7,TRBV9,CASSVEGQAIYEQYF,TGTGCCAGCAGCGTAGAGGGGCAGGCTATCTACGAGCAGTACTTC
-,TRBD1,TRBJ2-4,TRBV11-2,CASSLDGTGEDIQYF,TGTGCCAGCAGCTTAGACGGGACAGGGGAGGACATTCAGTACTTC
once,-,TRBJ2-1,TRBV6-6,CASRARGKDEQFF,TGTGCCAGCCGGGCCCGGGGCAAAGATGAGCAGTTCTTC
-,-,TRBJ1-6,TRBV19,CASSTDKGSSYNSPLHF,TGTGCCAGTAGTACGGACAAGGGGAGCTCCTATAATTCACCCCTCCACTTT
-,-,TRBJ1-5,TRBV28,CASSRRGGYNQPQHF,TGTGCCAGCAGTCGACGAGGGGGGTACAATCAGCCCCAGCATTTT
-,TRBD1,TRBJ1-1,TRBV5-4,CASSSLTTTGNFEAFF,TGTGCCAGCAGCTCGCTGACAACGACAGGGAATTTTGAAGCTTTCTTT
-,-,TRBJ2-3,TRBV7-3,CASSPTYTDTQYF,TGTGCCAGCAGCCCGACCTATACAGATACGCAGTATTTT
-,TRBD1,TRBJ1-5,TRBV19,CASSLQGNSNQPQHF,TGTGCCAGTAGCCTACAGGGGAATAGCAATCAGCCCCAGCATTTT
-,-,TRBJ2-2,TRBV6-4,CASSVSANTGELFF,TGTGCCAGCAGTGTGTCCGCGAACACCGGGGAGCTGTTTTTT
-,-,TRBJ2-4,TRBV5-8,CASSFRGQNIQYF,TGTGCCAGCAGCTTTCGGGGCCAGAACATTCAGTACTTC
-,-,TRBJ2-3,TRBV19,CASSPFAGTTDTQYF,TGTGCCAGTAGTCCATTTGCGGGTACCACAGATACGCAGTATTTT
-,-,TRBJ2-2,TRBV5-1,CASSYRADTGELFF,TGCGCCAGCAGCTACAGGGCGGACACCGGGGAGCTGTTTTTT
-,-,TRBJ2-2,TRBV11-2,CASSPPGRGEELFF,TGTGCCAGCAGCCCGCCCGGGAGAGGGGAGGAGCTGTTTTTT
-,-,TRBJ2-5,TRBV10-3,CAISGGGHSEETQYF,TGTGCCATCAGTGGGGGCGGACACAGCGAAGAGACCCAGTACTTC
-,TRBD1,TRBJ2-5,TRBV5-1,CASSLKGAKETQYF,TGCGCCAGCAGCTTGAAGGGGGCAAAGGAGACCCAGTACTTC
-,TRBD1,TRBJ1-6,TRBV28,CASTLGDRENSPLHF,TGTGCCAGCACCCTGGGGGACAGGGAGAATTCACCCCTCCACTTT
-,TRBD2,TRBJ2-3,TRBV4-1,CASSQVLAGVGDTQYF,TGCGCCAGCAGCCAAGTACTAGCGGGGGTAGGAGATACGCAGTATTTT